A single sample is the source of the 10 T cell receptor beta chains below, sequenced in a study of shared clonotypes between healthy human individuals. Some clones are missing from TCRdb's copy, which holds only in-frame ones; the method was immunoSEQ multiplex PCR. The sample lists 760,000 or so clones; 95% to 97% were seen once. Only CD45RO-negative cells positively selected for CCR7 counted as naive CD8 cells, so terminally differentiated effector memory CD45RA+ cells were excluded. Sequenced material: naive CD8+ T cells sorted from blood. These receptors originate from a man aged 30-40 years in good health.

The rearrangement joins TRBV19 to TRBJ2-2, with D possibly matching TRBD2 (5 bases). Trimming cost V 7 bases and J 7 bases, with 16 bases left between them. The CDR3 extends over 14 amino acids. Germline values: CDR1 LNHDA, CDR2 SQIVND (reference sequence). CDR3 bases: TGTGCCAGTACCCCACCGGAGCGGTTCGGGGAGCTGTTTTTT. Translated, it gives CASTPPERFGELFF.

V usage is TRBV30 and J usage is TRBJ2-7; 10 positions agree with TRBD1. Looked up from germline, CDR1 is GTSNPN and CDR2 is SVGIG (reference sequence). Trimming cost V 7 bases and J 4 bases; bases outside gene matches: 7. The CDR3 is 13 amino acids. The CDR3 spells CAFRGTGAYEQYF. DNA of the CDR3: TGTGCCTTCCGTGGGACAGGGGCTTACGAGCAGTACTTC.

This clone was seen more than once but under ten times. V and J are TRBV6-5 and TRBJ2-7; TRBD2 matches at 12 bases. J gave up 2 bases and V 0 bases, and 2 bases lay outside the gene matches. CDR1 and CDR2 from the germline V gene are MNHEY and SVGAGI. CDR3 length equals 16 residues. CDR3 sequence reads: CASSYSRLAGAYEQYF. CDR3 coding DNA: TGTGCCAGCAGTTACTCCCGACTAGCGGGAGCCTACGAGCAGTACTTC.

The CDR3 loop is CASRQNPGQDYNEQFF. As DNA, the CDR3 is TGTGCCAGTAGGCAGAATCCGGGACAGGATTACAATGAGCAGTTCTTC. This chain connects TRBV19 to TRBJ2-1, with 8 bases lining up with TRBD1. The CDR3 has 16 residues. Losses at the gene ends were 6 bases for V and 4 bases for J; bases not matched to a gene: 11. Germline V gene data show CDR1 as LNHDA and CDR2 as SQIVND (reference sequence).

Turning to this clone: The same CDR3 arises from other DNA sequences in this sample as well. J is TRBJ1-1 and V is TRBV7-6, with D perhaps TRBD1 (5 bases). Per germline, CDR1 SGHVS and CDR2 FNYEAQ. The V and J ends lost 1 base and 4 bases respectively, with 7 bases between them. The CDR3 length is 13 residues. The CDR3 sequence is CASSLGGGTEAFF. CDR3 in DNA: TGTGCCAGCAGCTTAGGGGGCGGCACTGAAGCTTTCTTT.

J is TRBJ2-7 and V is TRBV28, with 7 bases aligning to TRBD1. The CDR3 loop spans 15 amino acids. V lost 5 bases, J lost 1 base, and 8 bases stayed unmatched. Germline V lookup: CDR1 MDHEN, CDR2 SYDVKM. The CDR3 spells CASSPLTGLSYEQYF. DNA for the CDR3: TGTGCCAGCAGTCCGTTGACAGGGTTGTCCTACGAGCAGTACTTC. The complete variable domain, with remaining parts taken from reference TRBV28 and TRBJ2-7, reads DVKVTQSSRYLVKRTGEKVFLECVQDMDHENMFWYRQDPGLGLRLIYFSYDVKMKEKGDIPEGYSVSREKKERFSLILESASTNQTSMYLCASSPLTGLSYEQYFGPGTRLTVT.

The J gene is TRBJ1-1, the V gene TRBV7-6, with D unclear. CDR1 is SGHVS, CDR2 FNYEAQ, per germline. There are 13 residues in the CDR3. Trimming pared 1 base from V and 4 bases from J, leaving 7 bases between. CDR3 loop: CASSLGESTEAFF. DNA for the CDR3: TGTGCCAGCAGCTTAGGAGAGAGCACTGAAGCTTTCTTT.

This clone has a single count. The CDR3 spells CASSPGTSRTNEQFF. The DNA for the CDR3 is TGTGCCAGCAGCCCCGGGACTAGCCGAACCAATGAGCAGTTCTTC. This chain links TRBV28 with TRBJ2-1; 9 nucleotides align to TRBD2. The trim removed 6 bases at V and 6 bases at J, leaving 9 bases unmatched. CDR1 is MDHEN and CDR2 is SYDVKM in the germline V gene. The CDR3 extends over 15 amino acids. The full variable domain, its missing parts supplied by reference TRBV28 and TRBJ2-1, is DVKVTQSSRYLVKRTGEKVFLECVQDMDHENMFWYRQDPGLGLRLIYFSYDVKMKEKGDIPEGYSVSREKKERFSLILESASTNQTSMYLCASSPGTSRTNEQFFGPGTRLTVL.

This clone was found once. This chain uses TRBV29-1 with TRBJ1-1; D unresolved. The V end lost 6 bases, the J end lost 4 bases, and 12 bases lay between the germline ends. Germline CDR1 is SQVTM and CDR2 is ANQGSEA. This CDR3 comprises 12 residues. CDR3 sequence reads: CSVLGVGTEAFF. In DNA, the CDR3 is TGCAGCGTCCTCGGGGTAGGCACTGAAGCTTTCTTT.

The chain joins TRBV7-6 to TRBJ2-3, with TRBD2 matching 7 bases. CDR1 and CDR2 from the germline V gene are SGHVS and FNYEAQ. V dropped 1 base and J dropped 6; count of bases not matched to a gene: 4. This CDR3 contains 14 residues. CDR3 sequence (DNA): TGTGCCAGCAGCTTAGGGGGAGGGCCGGATACGCAGTATTTT. It encodes CASSLGGGPDTQYF.